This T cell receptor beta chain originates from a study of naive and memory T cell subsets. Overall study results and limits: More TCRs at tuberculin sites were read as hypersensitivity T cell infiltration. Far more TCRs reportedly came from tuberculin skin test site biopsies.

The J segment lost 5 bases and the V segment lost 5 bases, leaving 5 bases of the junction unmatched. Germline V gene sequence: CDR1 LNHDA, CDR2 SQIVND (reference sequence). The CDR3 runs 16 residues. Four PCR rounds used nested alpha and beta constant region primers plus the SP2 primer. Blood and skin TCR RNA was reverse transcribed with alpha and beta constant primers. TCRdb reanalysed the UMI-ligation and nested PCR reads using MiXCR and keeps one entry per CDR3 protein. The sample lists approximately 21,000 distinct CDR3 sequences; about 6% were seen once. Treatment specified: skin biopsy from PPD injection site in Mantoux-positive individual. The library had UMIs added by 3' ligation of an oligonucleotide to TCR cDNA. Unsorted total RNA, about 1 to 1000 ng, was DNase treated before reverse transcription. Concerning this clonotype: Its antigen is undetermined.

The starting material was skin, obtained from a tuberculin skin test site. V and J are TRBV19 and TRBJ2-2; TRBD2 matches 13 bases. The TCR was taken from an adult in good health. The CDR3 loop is CASSGLAGVRTGELFF. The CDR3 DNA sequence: TGTGCCAGTAGTGGACTAGCGGGAGTAAGGACCGGGGAGCTGTTTTTT.